Listed below are T cell receptor beta chains from one sample, sequenced in a study of blood T cell repertoires in COVID-19. Clones were read by immunoSEQ multiplex PCR, and TCRdb kept only the in-frame ones, dropping some. The sample shows approximately 200,000 clones, roughly 84% of them seen only once. The sequenced material came from PBMCs or T cells enriched from blood (not recorded which). Receptors were obtained from a man aged 25 to 40 in a cohort exposed to, infected with or recovered from COVID-19 (not recorded which). The CDR3 runs from the conserved cysteine through the conserved F or W. A D gene is named only where the DNA matches it firmly. Part of the rows lack a size; the others show once, few, many or a class for expanded clones.

V gene	D gene	J gene	clone size	CDR3 protein	CDR3 DNA
TRBV7-3	-	TRBJ1-1	-	CASSLTGGTEAFF	TGTGCCAGCAGCTTAACGGGGGGCACTGAAGCTTTCTTT
TRBV7-9	-	TRBJ1-4	-	CASTPWEANEKLFF	TGTGCCAGCACCCCCTGGGAGGCTAATGAAAAACTGTTTTTT
TRBV27	TRBD1	TRBJ2-1	-	CASSGTGQAYNEQFF	TGTGCCAGCAGCGGGACAGGGCAAGCCTACAATGAGCAGTTCTTC
TRBV28	-	TRBJ1-5	-	CASSFSGNQPQHF	TGTGCCAGCAGTTTTTCAGGGAATCAGCCCCAGCATTTT
TRBV30	TRBD2	TRBJ2-4	-	CACEGKISGSRDIQYF	TGTGCCTGTGAGGGGAAAATTAGCGGGAGTAGGGACATTCAGTACTTC
TRBV6-4	TRBD2	TRBJ2-1	once	CASSDSSGSGQYNEQFF	TGTGCCAGCAGTGATTCTAGCGGGAGCGGCCAGTACAATGAGCAGTTCTTC
TRBV24-1	-	TRBJ2-7	-	CATSEPGGYEQYF	TGTGCCACCAGTGAACCCGGGGGCTACGAGCAGTACTTC
TRBV5-1	-	TRBJ2-2	-	CASSLGPEGPGELFF	TGCGCCAGCAGCTTAGGCCCGGAGGGGCCCGGGGAGCTGTTTTTT
TRBV28	-	TRBJ1-4	once	CASKFRDGEKLFF	TGTGCCAGCAAATTCAGGGATGGTGAAAAACTGTTTTTT
TRBV4-1	-	TRBJ2-6	-	CASSQRFSGANVLTF	TGCGCCAGCAGCCAACGGTTCTCTGGGGCCAACGTCCTGACTTTC
TRBV10-3	TRBD1	TRBJ2-1	few	CAISEQGALGYNEQFF	TGTGCCATCAGCGAACAGGGGGCGTTGGGCTACAATGAGCAGTTCTTC
TRBV28	TRBD1	TRBJ1-6	few	CASKTPVGQDTHRNSPLHF	TGTGCCAGCAAAACCCCGGTGGGACAGGACACTCATCGTAATTCACCCCTCCACTTT
TRBV6-2/TRBV6-3	-	TRBJ2-7	-	CASSYLREVAYF	TGTGCCAGCAGTTACCTTAGGGAGGTAGCGTACTTC
TRBV19	-	TRBJ2-7	medium-sized	CASSIDDSLKLYEQYF	TGTGCCAGTAGTATAGATGACAGCTTGAAACTCTACGAGCAGTACTTC
TRBV7-3	TRBD2	TRBJ2-7	-	CASSPGGGVGYEQYF	TGTGCCAGCAGCCCCGGGGGGGGAGTGGGCTACGAGCAGTACTTC
TRBV29-1	TRBD1	TRBJ1-2	-	CSVEDRYGYTF	TGCAGCGTTGAGGACAGGTACGGCTACACCTTC
TRBV24-1	TRBD1	TRBJ2-2	once	CATSHGTRGRVGELFF	TGTGCCACCAGTCATGGGACGAGGGGGCGAGTCGGGGAGCTGTTTTTT
TRBV28	TRBD1	TRBJ2-1	-	CASSLLRTGTYNEQFF	TGTGCCAGCAGTTTACTGCGGACAGGGACCTACAATGAGCAGTTCTTC
TRBV6-5	-	TRBJ1-2	-	CASNNKGPANYGYTF	TGTGCCAGCAACAATAAGGGGCCAGCTAACTATGGCTACACCTTC
TRBV14	-	TRBJ2-7	-	CASSHQGLNYEQYF	TGTGCCAGCAGCCATCAGGGATTAAACTACGAGCAGTACTTC
TRBV29-1	-	TRBJ1-1	-	CSVTSGGFGNTEAFF	TGCAGCGTCACCTCGGGAGGGTTCGGGAACACTGAAGCTTTCTTT
TRBV4-1	-	TRBJ2-7	-	CASSQEPAITSYEQYF	TGCGCCAGCAGCCAAGAGCCAGCGATCACCTCCTACGAGCAGTACTTC
TRBV6-1	-	TRBJ1-6	-	CASSEGLLNPLHF	TGTGCCAGCAGTGAAGGGCTCCTTAACCCCCTCCACTTT
TRBV29-1	-	TRBJ2-6	-	CSVETGEDSGANVLTF	TGCAGCGTTGAAACTGGAGAGGACTCTGGGGCCAACGTCCTGACTTTC
TRBV29-1	TRBD1	TRBJ1-2	-	CSVRARDSQSSNYGYTF	TGCAGCGTTCGAGCCCGGGACAGCCAATCAAGTAACTATGGCTACACCTTC
TRBV6-5	-	TRBJ2-5	-	CASAVGEAQETQYF	TGTGCCAGCGCGGTGGGTGAAGCCCAAGAGACCCAGTACTTC
TRBV7-3	-	TRBJ2-2	-	CASSPWGGKEAGELFF	TGTGCCAGCAGCCCCTGGGGTGGAAAGGAGGCCGGGGAGCTGTTTTTT
TRBV9	-	TRBJ2-1	-	CASSTSTSGDLYNEQFF	TGTGCCAGCAGCACCTCAACCTCAGGGGATCTGTACAATGAGCAGTTCTTC
TRBV5-4	-	TRBJ2-7	once	CASTNGGTLGRAYEQYF	TGTGCCAGCACAAACGGGGGAACTCTCGGAAGGGCGTACGAGCAGTACTTC
TRBV19	-	TRBJ1-2	-	CASSIYVKRAGFGGYTF	TGTGCCAGTAGTATCTACGTCAAGCGGGCCGGCTTTGGTGGCTACACCTTC
TRBV5-1	-	TRBJ2-1	-	CASSLAGPPGEQFF	TGCGCCAGCAGCTTGGCGGGCCCTCCGGGAGAGCAGTTCTTC
TRBV7-8	-	TRBJ2-4	-	CASTFLGDSKNIQYF	TGTGCCAGCACCTTCCTGGGGGACTCCAAAAACATTCAGTACTTC
TRBV7-8	-	TRBJ2-7	-	CASSLGGKAYEQYF	TGTGCCAGCAGCTTAGGCGGGAAGGCCTACGAGCAGTACTTC
TRBV10-1	-	TRBJ1-5	-	CASSDGQQPQHF	TGCGCCAGCAGTGATGGGCAGCAGCCCCAGCATTTT
TRBV10-3	TRBD2	TRBJ2-3	-	CAIRTPGSLAGVEDTQYF	TGTGCCATCAGAACACCGGGTTCCCTAGCGGGAGTTGAAGATACGCAGTATTTT
TRBV6-1	-	TRBJ2-3	-	CASSLTMSTDTQYF	TGTGCCAGCAGTCTGACTATGAGCACAGATACGCAGTATTTT
TRBV6-2/TRBV6-3	-	TRBJ2-1	-	CASSLRDEQFF	TGTGCCAGCAGTTTGAGGGATGAGCAGTTCTTC
TRBV6-1	TRBD1	TRBJ2-6	-	CASSEVWTGGAGANVLTF	TGTGCCAGCAGTGAAGTCTGGACAGGGGGAGCTGGGGCCAACGTCCTGACTTTC
TRBV28	TRBD1	TRBJ1-5	-	CASSPQMGTGANNQPQHF	TGTGCCAGCAGTCCCCAAATGGGGACAGGGGCCAACAATCAGCCCCAGCATTTT
TRBV15	TRBD1	TRBJ1-1	once	CATSRSRDRGLVKNTEAFF	TGTGCCACCAGCAGAAGCCGGGACAGGGGCCTAGTAAAAAACACTGAAGCTTTCTTT
TRBV5-8	-	TRBJ1-4	-	CASSLGRGLGNEKLFF	TGTGCCAGCAGCTTGGGGCGGGGACTCGGTAATGAAAAACTGTTTTTT
TRBV7-8	-	TRBJ2-3	-	CASSPRGASTDTQYF	TGTGCCAGCAGCCCAAGAGGAGCGTCAACAGATACGCAGTATTTT
TRBV11-2	-	TRBJ2-3	-	CASSLGTRTDTQYF	TGTGCCAGCAGCTTAGGGACTCGCACAGATACGCAGTATTTT
TRBV28	-	TRBJ2-1	-	CASSPIWTEEYEQFF	TGTGCCAGCAGCCCCATCTGGACAGAAGAGTATGAGCAGTTCTTC
TRBV11-2	-	TRBJ1-2	once	CASSPQTGTYGLYGYTF	TGTGCCAGCAGCCCCCAGACAGGCACCTACGGTCTTTATGGCTACACCTTC
TRBV7-9	TRBD1	TRBJ1-1	-	CASSPTGETEAFF	TGTGCCAGCAGCCCTACAGGGGAAACTGAAGCTTTCTTT
TRBV19	-	TRBJ2-5	-	CASRRKGGGETQYF	TGTGCCAGTAGACGTAAAGGGGGGGGAGAGACCCAGTACTTC
TRBV4-1	-	TRBJ1-2	-	CASSPPVPRGPDYGYTF	TGCGCCAGCAGCCCCCCGGTTCCGCGGGGGCCGGACTATGGCTACACCTTC
TRBV18	-	TRBJ2-5	-	CASSPNQGGETQYF	TGTGCCAGCTCACCAAATCAGGGTGGAGAGACCCAGTACTTC
TRBV7-2	-	TRBJ1-6	-	CASSSAGGANSPLHF	TGTGCCAGCAGCTCCGCCGGGGGAGCTAATTCACCCCTCCACTTT
TRBV27	TRBD1	TRBJ1-2	many	CASSDGTGSGIEFGYTF	TGTGCCAGCAGTGATGGGACAGGGAGCGGGATAGAGTTTGGCTACACCTTC
TRBV9	TRBD1	TRBJ1-6	-	CASSVEGQGRSPLHF	TGTGCCAGCAGCGTAGAGGGACAGGGTCGTTCACCCCTCCACTTT
TRBV13	TRBD1	TRBJ2-7	-	CASSSGTGVSEQYF	TGTGCCAGCAGCTCTGGGACAGGGGTGAGCGAGCAGTACTTC
TRBV24-1	TRBD2	TRBJ2-3	once	CATSDWTSGTDTQYF	TGTGCCACCAGTGATTGGACTAGCGGGACTGATACGCAGTATTTT
TRBV5-1	TRBD1	TRBJ2-1	-	CASSPWTGVYNEQFF	TGCGCCAGCAGCCCCTGGACAGGGGTCTACAATGAGCAGTTCTTC